These T cell receptor beta chains were read from a single sample in a study of T cells in tumors after PD-1 blockade. Here immunoSEQ multiplex PCR was the method, and the copy in TCRdb shows in-frame clones only, minus some. The sample has thousands of clones, about three fifths seen once; the top ten hold about 65%. This material consisted of tumor tissue, taken after anti-PD-1 treatment. All receptors come from a human donor with cutaneous squamous cell carcinoma. The CDR3 runs from the conserved cysteine through the conserved F or W. A D gene is named only where the DNA matches it firmly. A clone size is listed for some rows: how often the clone was seen (once, few, many), or a class if it is expanded.

j_gene: TRBJ2-3
d_gene: NA
v_gene: TRBV6-5
abundance: NA
CDR3aa: CASSPLWTDTQYF
CDR3nt: TGTGCCAGCAGTCCCCTATGGACAGATACGCAGTATTTT

j_gene: TRBJ2-7
d_gene: NA
v_gene: TRBV6-2/TRBV6-3
abundance: NA
CDR3aa: CASSLQGDTYEQYF
CDR3nt: TGTGCCAGCAGTCTACAGGGTGATACCTACGAGCAGTACTTC

j_gene: TRBJ1-5
d_gene: NA
v_gene: TRBV6-5
abundance: few
CDR3aa: CANSLEENQPQHF
CDR3nt: TGTGCCAACAGTCTGGAGGAAAATCAGCCCCAGCATTTT

j_gene: TRBJ2-1
d_gene: NA
v_gene: TRBV5-8
abundance: NA
CDR3aa: CASSLGTGDYNEQFF
CDR3nt: TGTGCCAGCAGCTTGGGGACTGGGGACTACAATGAGCAGTTCTTC

j_gene: TRBJ2-5
d_gene: NA
v_gene: TRBV7-9
abundance: NA
CDR3aa: CAGGTDYQETQYF
CDR3nt: TGTGCCGGAGGGACAGACTACCAAGAGACCCAGTACTTC

j_gene: TRBJ2-5
d_gene: TRBD1
v_gene: TRBV5-1
abundance: NA
CDR3aa: CASSLGQGLGQETQYF
CDR3nt: TGCGCCAGCAGCTTGGGACAGGGGCTAGGGCAAGAGACCCAGTACTTC

j_gene: TRBJ1-2
d_gene: NA
v_gene: TRBV27
abundance: few
CDR3aa: CASSLGVDHPAGYTF
CDR3nt: TGTGCCAGCAGCTTAGGGGTCGACCACCCGGCTGGCTACACCTTC

j_gene: TRBJ1-4
d_gene: TRBD1
v_gene: TRBV3-1/TRBV3-2
abundance: few
CDR3aa: CASSQATGVNEKLFF
CDR3nt: TGTGCCAGCAGCCAAGCGACAGGGGTTAATGAAAAACTGTTTTTT

j_gene: TRBJ1-5
d_gene: NA
v_gene: TRBV19
abundance: NA
CDR3aa: CASSPLGARNQPQHF
CDR3nt: TGTGCCAGTAGTCCTCTTGGGGCGAGGAATCAGCCCCAGCATTTT

j_gene: TRBJ1-2
d_gene: NA
v_gene: TRBV11-3
abundance: NA
CDR3aa: CASSLDSEGSYTF
CDR3nt: TGTGCCAGCAGCTTAGATTCTGAGGGGAGCTACACCTTC

j_gene: TRBJ2-1
d_gene: NA
v_gene: TRBV6-1
abundance: NA
CDR3aa: CASSEAGAYFFYNEQFF
CDR3nt: TGTGCCAGCAGTGAAGCTGGGGCCTATTTTTTCTACAATGAGCAGTTCTTC

j_gene: TRBJ2-3
d_gene: TRBD1
v_gene: TRBV5-1
abundance: NA
CDR3aa: CASSMGQGGFTDTQYF
CDR3nt: TGCGCCAGCAGCATGGGACAGGGTGGCTTCACAGATACGCAGTATTTT

j_gene: TRBJ2-2
d_gene: NA
v_gene: TRBV6-5
abundance: NA
CDR3aa: CASSRGENGELFF
CDR3nt: TGTGCCAGCAGCCGCGGGGAGAACGGGGAGCTGTTTTTT

j_gene: TRBJ2-7
d_gene: TRBD2
v_gene: TRBV7-9
abundance: NA
CDR3aa: CASSLKRGAYEQYF
CDR3nt: TGTGCCAGCAGCTTAAAGCGGGGGGCCTACGAGCAGTACTTC

j_gene: TRBJ2-6
d_gene: NA
v_gene: TRBV3-1/TRBV3-2
abundance: NA
CDR3aa: CASSQGSSGANVLTF
CDR3nt: TGTGCCAGCAGCCAAGGTAGCTCTGGGGCCAACGTCCTGACTTTC

j_gene: TRBJ1-2
d_gene: NA
v_gene: TRBV7-8
abundance: large
CDR3aa: CASSPDSYGYTF
CDR3nt: TGTGCCAGCAGCCCGGACAGCTATGGCTACACCTTC

j_gene: TRBJ1-1
d_gene: NA
v_gene: TRBV19
abundance: NA
CDR3aa: CASSPRRVEAFF
CDR3nt: TGTGCCAGTAGTCCAAGACGGGTTGAAGCTTTCTTT

j_gene: TRBJ1-5
d_gene: NA
v_gene: TRBV30
abundance: NA
CDR3aa: CAWSRRGRDQPQHF
CDR3nt: TGTGCCTGGAGTAGAAGGGGTAGAGATCAGCCCCAGCATTTT

j_gene: TRBJ1-1
d_gene: NA
v_gene: TRBV5-6
abundance: once
CDR3aa: CASSLFRDTEAFF
CDR3nt: TGTGCCAGCAGCTTATTCAGGGACACTGAAGCTTTCTTT

j_gene: TRBJ2-5
d_gene: NA
v_gene: TRBV4-1
abundance: medium-sized
CDR3aa: CASSQDSGGVRGETQYF
CDR3nt: TGCGCCAGCAGCCAAGATAGTGGAGGGGTAAGGGGAGAGACCCAGTACTTC

j_gene: TRBJ1-6
d_gene: NA
v_gene: TRBV6-2/TRBV6-3
abundance: NA
CDR3aa: CASIPRGRGFYNSPLHF
CDR3nt: TGTGCCAGCATCCCTCGAGGCCGGGGATTCTATAATTCACCCCTCCACTTT

j_gene: TRBJ1-4
d_gene: TRBD1
v_gene: TRBV4-1
abundance: few
CDR3aa: CASSKGQGNEKLFF
CDR3nt: TGCGCCAGCAGCAAGGGACAGGGAAATGAAAAACTGTTTTTT

j_gene: TRBJ1-4
d_gene: NA
v_gene: TRBV6-6
abundance: large
CDR3aa: CASSYDEKLFF
CDR3nt: TGTGCCAGCAGTTACGATGAAAAACTGTTTTTT

j_gene: TRBJ2-6
d_gene: NA
v_gene: TRBV5-4
abundance: NA
CDR3aa: CASSLEGPPGANVLTF
CDR3nt: TGTGCCAGCAGCTTGGAAGGGCCCCCTGGGGCCAACGTCCTGACTTTC

j_gene: TRBJ1-6
d_gene: NA
v_gene: TRBV9
abundance: few
CDR3aa: CASSGADSSYNSPLHF
CDR3nt: TGTGCCAGCAGCGGAGCCGACAGCTCCTATAATTCACCCCTCCACTTT

j_gene: TRBJ1-2
d_gene: NA
v_gene: TRBV29-1
abundance: NA
CDR3aa: CSVEPTASNYGYTF
CDR3nt: TGCAGCGTTGAACCGACAGCCTCTAACTATGGCTACACCTTC

j_gene: TRBJ2-7
d_gene: NA
v_gene: TRBV5-1
abundance: NA
CDR3aa: CASSLTGDEQYF
CDR3nt: TGCGCCAGCAGCTTGACGGGAGACGAGCAGTACTTC

j_gene: TRBJ2-7
d_gene: TRBD2
v_gene: TRBV19
abundance: few
CDR3aa: CASSRTTSETYEQYF
CDR3nt: TGTGCCAGTAGCCGGACGACTAGCGAAACCTACGAGCAGTACTTC

j_gene: TRBJ2-7
d_gene: NA
v_gene: TRBV2
abundance: NA
CDR3aa: CASGGRVTYEQYF
CDR3nt: TGTGCCAGCGGGGGACGGGTAACCTACGAGCAGTACTTC

j_gene: TRBJ2-2
d_gene: TRBD2
v_gene: TRBV30
abundance: few
CDR3aa: CAWTMSSGGFSGELFF
CDR3nt: TGTGCCTGGACTATGAGTAGCGGGGGGTTTTCCGGGGAGCTGTTTTTT

j_gene: TRBJ2-2
d_gene: NA
v_gene: TRBV28
abundance: NA
CDR3aa: CASSFGGFTGELFF
CDR3nt: TGTGCCAGCAGTTTTGGGGGCTTCACCGGGGAGCTGTTTTTT

j_gene: TRBJ2-7
d_gene: NA
v_gene: TRBV7-9
abundance: NA
CDR3aa: CASSPRTAYEQYF
CDR3nt: TGTGCCAGCAGCCCGAGGACAGCCTACGAGCAGTACTTC

j_gene: TRBJ1-6
d_gene: TRBD1
v_gene: TRBV28
abundance: NA
CDR3aa: CASSPSPGTVNSPLHF
CDR3nt: TGTGCCAGCAGTCCAAGTCCCGGGACAGTCAATTCACCCCTCCACTTT

j_gene: TRBJ2-3
d_gene: NA
v_gene: TRBV13
abundance: NA
CDR3aa: CASSLGGDTQYF
CDR3nt: TGTGCCAGCAGCTTAGGAGGAGATACGCAGTATTTT

j_gene: TRBJ1-2
d_gene: NA
v_gene: TRBV5-1
abundance: NA
CDR3aa: CASSLAPSDYGYTF
CDR3nt: TGCGCCAGCAGCCTCGCTCCTTCTGACTATGGCTACACCTTC

j_gene: TRBJ1-6
d_gene: TRBD1
v_gene: TRBV9
abundance: NA
CDR3aa: CASSLTGGINSPLHF
CDR3nt: TGTGCCAGCAGTTTAACAGGGGGGATAAATTCACCCCTCCACTTT

j_gene: TRBJ1-6
d_gene: NA
v_gene: TRBV6-1
abundance: NA
CDR3aa: CASSDRTVNNSPLHF
CDR3nt: TGTGCCAGCAGTGACCGGACAGTTAACAATTCACCCCTCCACTTT

j_gene: TRBJ1-2
d_gene: TRBD1
v_gene: TRBV14
abundance: NA
CDR3aa: CASSQEAGGFSYYGYTF
CDR3nt: TGTGCCAGCAGCCAGGAGGCAGGGGGCTTCTCTTACTATGGCTACACCTTC

j_gene: TRBJ2-7
d_gene: NA
v_gene: TRBV12-3/TRBV12-4
abundance: medium-sized
CDR3aa: CASSPGPGGEQYF
CDR3nt: TGTGCCAGCAGTCCAGGCCCTGGAGGCGAGCAGTACTTC

j_gene: TRBJ2-1
d_gene: TRBD1
v_gene: TRBV11-2
abundance: once
CDR3aa: CASSSQTGQQFF
CDR3nt: TGTGCCAGCAGCTCCCAGACAGGGCAACAGTTCTTC

j_gene: TRBJ2-5
d_gene: NA
v_gene: TRBV7-9
abundance: NA
CDR3aa: CASRFGGKQETQYF
CDR3nt: TGTGCCAGCAGATTCGGGGGCAAACAAGAGACCCAGTACTTC

j_gene: TRBJ1-4
d_gene: TRBD1
v_gene: TRBV3-1/TRBV3-2
abundance: NA
CDR3aa: CASSQEPRGTGEKLFF
CDR3nt: TGTGCCAGCAGCCAAGAACCTCGGGGGACAGGTGAAAAACTGTTTTTT

j_gene: TRBJ2-3
d_gene: NA
v_gene: TRBV12-3/TRBV12-4
abundance: NA
CDR3aa: CASSLTGTDTQYF
CDR3nt: TGTGCCAGCAGTTTAACAGGCACAGATACGCAGTATTTT

j_gene: TRBJ2-5
d_gene: NA
v_gene: TRBV9
abundance: NA
CDR3aa: CASSPGLAQWAQYF
CDR3nt: TGTGCCAGCAGCCCGGGACTCGCGCAATGGGCCCAGTACTTC

j_gene: TRBJ1-2
d_gene: NA
v_gene: TRBV6-1
abundance: once
CDR3aa: CASSDVGGSSRGYTF
CDR3nt: TGTGCCAGCAGTGATGTGGGGGGTAGCTCCCGGGGCTACACCTTC